This T cell receptor (beta chain) was captured in a study of blood T cell repertoires in COVID-19. Profiled with immunoSEQ multiplex PCR; TCRdb holds only in-frame clones, not every one. The sample has about 220,000 clones; under 90% are singletons. This CDR3 has 14 residues. V was pared by 2 bases and J by 2 bases, with 4 bases of the junction left unmatched. The germline CDR1 and CDR2 sequences are SGHNT and YYREEE (reference sequence). The genes are TRBV5-4 and TRBJ2-7, with 7 bases matching TRBD1. The source of this sequence is a woman aged 55 to 70 who had recovered from COVID-19. Input material: peripheral blood. The CDR3 reads CASSFGTDTYEQYF. In nucleotides, the CDR3 is TGTGCCAGCAGCTTCGGGACAGATACCTACGAGCAGTACTTC. The full variable domain, completed using reference TRBV5-4 and TRBJ2-7, is ETGVTQSPTHLIKTRGQQVTLRCSSQSGHNTVSWYQQALGQGPQFIFQYYREEENGRGNFPPRFSGLQFPNYSSELNVNALELDDSALYLCASSFGTDTYEQYFGPGTRLTVT.